The following is a T cell receptor beta chain sequence with its context. Sequencing was performed with immunoSEQ multiplex PCR; in TCRdb, only in-frame clones are kept and a portion is missing. This sample has around 300,000 clones; around 90% occur once, and the top ten carry 1.7%. J lost 4 bases, V lost 8 bases, and 1 base had no gene match. CDR1 is SNHLY, CDR2 FYNNEI, per germline. The CDR3 runs 11 residues. These data are taken from a study of blood T cell repertoires in COVID-19. The source of this sequence is a woman in her 40s who had recovered from COVID-19. J is TRBJ1-2 and V is TRBV2; TRBD1 matches at 7 bases. Source material: PBMCs or T cells enriched from blood (not recorded which). The CDR3 region is CASGTAYGYTF. DNA of the CDR3: TGTGCCAGCGGGACAGCCTATGGCTACACCTTC.